The 25 T cell receptor beta chains below were found in one sample sequenced in a study of T cell repertoires in cytomegalovirus infection. One entry per CDR3 protein, called by TCRdb with MiXCR from the reads. The sample contains some 600,000 distinct CDR3 sequences, 20% to 30% of which appear only once. The specimen was CD8+ T cells from PBMCs. The receptors were gathered from a human donor in good health (CMV status not recorded). Some clones in this sample may be carry-over from other donors' samples.

The chain combines TRBV11-2 with TRBJ2-2; 14 bases fit TRBD2. CDR1 and CDR2 (germline): SGHAT, FQNNGV. The CDR3 has 17 amino acids. Trimming took 8 bases from V and 6 from J; bases not matched to a gene: 11. The CDR3 loop reads CASPSTSGGDGPGELFF. CDR3 sequence (DNA): TGTGCCAGCCCCTCGACTAGCGGGGGGGACGGTCCCGGGGAGCTGTTTTTT.

This clonotype was observed many times. The CDR3 nucleotides are TGTGCCAGCAGTCTTGGACAATCTACTAATGAAAAACTGTTTTTT. This gives the protein CASSLGQSTNEKLFF. The chain combines TRBV28 with TRBJ1-4, with D perhaps matching TRBD1 (5 bases). The germline V gene has CDR1 MDHEN and CDR2 SYDVKM. Trimming removed 5 bases at V and 2 bases at J, with 12 bases between. The CDR3 consists of 15 residues.

There are a few counts of this clonotype. V is TRBV29-1 and J is TRBJ2-2; 7 bases are shared with TRBD1. V gave up 5 bases and J gave up 2 bases; unmatched junction bases: 5. CDR1 is SQVTM, CDR2 ANQGSEA, per germline. There are 14 residues in the CDR3. CDR3 residues: CSVLDRSNTGELFF. CDR3 nucleotide sequence: TGCAGCGTTTTGGACAGGTCCAACACCGGGGAGCTGTTTTTT.

This clonotype was seen many times. The V call is TRBV28, the J call TRBJ1-2; no clear D. V lost 5 bases and J lost 0, with 16 bases in between. Germline CDR1 and CDR2: MDHEN and SYDVKM. CDR3 length: 16 residues. The CDR3 sequence: CASSPLRRTANYGYTF. As DNA, the CDR3 is TGTGCCAGCAGTCCACTTCGTAGGACGGCTAACTATGGCTACACCTTC.

This chain connects TRBV20-1 to TRBJ1-2; 7 nucleotides agree with TRBD1. Losses at the gene ends were 6 bases for V and 8 bases for J; bases not matched to a gene: 12. Germline loops: CDR1 DFQATT, CDR2 SNEGSKA (reference sequence). This CDR3 spans 13 amino acids. The CDR3 DNA reads as TGCAGTGCCCCGAAGGGGGCAGGGGTAGGCTACACCTTC. This encodes CSAPKGAGVGYTF.

This chain connects TRBV28 to TRBJ2-1; 9 bases line up with TRBD2. Germline V gene data show CDR1 as MDHEN and CDR2 as SYDVKM. The CDR3 totals 14 residues. J was trimmed by 8 bases and V by 6 bases; bases with no gene match: 8. CDR3 nucleotides: TGTGCCAGCAGCCCACGGACTAGCGTGGATGAGCAGTTCTTC. It translates to CASSPRTSVDEQFF.

The chain uses TRBV7-6 and TRBJ1-2, with D uncertain. The V end was cut by 1 base, the J end by 4 bases, with 13 bases between. The CDR3 totals 15 residues. In germline, CDR1 is SGHVS, CDR2 FNYEAQ. The chain's CDR3 is CASSLVMAAAYGYTF. CDR3 nucleotides: TGTGCCAGCAGCTTAGTCATGGCGGCGGCCTATGGCTACACCTTC.

This chain links TRBV4-1 with TRBJ2-2; D may be TRBD2 (6 bases). The CDR3 is made up of 15 amino acids. Looked up from germline, CDR1 is MGHRA and CDR2 is YSYEKL. V lost 4 bases to trimming and J lost 7 bases, with 16 bases between them. CDR3 in DNA: TGCGCCAGCAGCCTCCGGGACCCGGGGGTCGGGGAGCTGTTTTTT. It specifies CASSLRDPGVGELFF.

The chain recombines TRBV6-2 or TRBV6-3 with TRBJ2-3, with D maybe TRBD2 (5 bases). CDR1 and CDR2 (germline): MNHEY, SVGEGT. V was cut by 3 bases and J by 6 bases, with 13 bases left in between. The length of the CDR3 is 14 residues. The CDR3 is CASSYARGGDTQYF. CDR3 sequence (DNA): TGTGCCAGCAGTTATGCCCGTGGCGGGGATACGCAGTATTTT.

CDR3 amino acids: CASSLLAGYDNEQFF. The CDR3 DNA follows: TGTGCCAGCAGCTTGCTAGCGGGGTACGACAATGAGCAGTTCTTC. The chain recombines TRBV7-6 with TRBJ2-1; 9 bases align to TRBD2. Germline CDR1 SGHVS, CDR2 FNYEAQ. The V gene end was trimmed by 3 bases and the J gene end by 5 bases; junction bases not matched to a gene: 5. The CDR3 is made up of 15 amino acids.

This sequence joins TRBV6-6 and TRBJ2-2, with TRBD1 identical over 9 bases. With V trimmed by 2 bases and J by 4 bases, 2 bases remained unmatched. Per the germline V gene, CDR1 is MNHNY and CDR2 is SVGAGI (reference sequence). This CDR3 is 15 amino acids long. CDR3 region: CASSYLTGGTGELFF. The CDR3 DNA reads as TGTGCCAGCAGTTACCTGACAGGGGGCACCGGGGAGCTGTTTTTT.

The chain carries TRBV5-6 and TRBJ2-7, with 7 bases fitting TRBD1. Germline lookup yields CDR1 SGHDT and CDR2 YYEEEE. The CDR3 contains 13 residues. V dropped 4 bases and J dropped 3; count of bases not matched to a gene: 4. CDR3 DNA sequence: TGTGCCAGCAGCGGTGGACAGGTCTACGAGCAGTACGTC. This encodes CASSGGQVYEQYV.

This clonotype was found a few times. The V gene is TRBV7-9, the J gene TRBJ1-1; no firm D call. Germline lookup yields CDR1 SEHNR and CDR2 FQNEAQ (reference sequence). Trimming took 5 bases from V and 7 from J, leaving 8 bases between them. This CDR3 is 11 amino acids long. The CDR3 loop is CASSHYDEAFF. The DNA of the CDR3 is TGTGCCAGCAGCCACTATGATGAAGCTTTCTTT.

At least ten counts were recorded for this clonotype. The chain has TRBV7-8 and TRBJ1-1, with a tentative D call TRBD1 (6 bases). Trimming left V 8 bases short and J 3 bases short, with 22 bases between. Germline loops: CDR1 SGHVS, CDR2 FQNEAQ. The CDR3 totals 16 residues. CDR3 residues: CASGGPQGIGDTEAFF. CDR3 DNA sequence: TGTGCCAGCGGGGGGCCACAGGGAATTGGGGACACTGAAGCTTTCTTT.

The chain links TRBV29-1 to TRBJ1-1, with a weak D call TRBD1 (6 bases). V was pared by 2 bases and J by 0 bases, with 22 bases between. The CDR3 contains 18 residues. The germline CDR1 and CDR2 sequences are SQVTM and ANQGSEA. The CDR3 DNA reads as TGCAGCGTTGAAAAGGCCAGGGTAGGGGGGAGGATGAACACTGAAGCTTTCTTT. Its translation: CSVEKARVGGRMNTEAFF.

V usage is TRBV7-9 and J usage is TRBJ2-1; no definite D call. CDR1 SEHNR and CDR2 FQNEAQ come from the germline V gene (reference sequence). The length of the CDR3 is 17 residues. Trimming shortened V by 5 bases and J by 6 bases, and 23 bases separated the two germline ends. The CDR3 DNA is TGTGCCAGCAGCCAATCCCTCTATGACATGGCTGCCAATGAGCAGTTCTTC. Its protein is CASSQSLYDMAANEQFF.

In its sample, this clonotype was seen a few times. In DNA form, the CDR3 reads TGCAGCGTTGAAGCGGGGCACAATGAGCAGTTCTTC. Amino acids: CSVEAGHNEQFF. This chain joins TRBV29-1 and TRBJ2-1; D is tentatively TRBD1 or TRBD2 (5 bases each). V lost 1 base and J 5 bases, leaving 6 bases between the germline ends. The CDR3 sequence is 12 residues long. Germline assignment: CDR1 SQVTM and CDR2 ANQGSEA.

This clonotype was counted ten times or more. The chain combines TRBV12-5 with TRBJ2-2, with D perhaps matching TRBD2 (6 bases). The CDR3 consists of 17 residues. Trimming took 3 bases from V and 0 from J, leaving 14 bases between them. In germline, CDR1 is LGHNT, CDR2 FRNRAP. The CDR3 is CASGFQLPGANTGELFF. The CDR3 coding sequence is TGTGCTAGTGGTTTCCAACTCCCGGGAGCGAACACCGGGGAGCTGTTTTTT.

This clonotype was recorded at least ten times. The chain uses TRBV10-3 and TRBJ1-2; D call uncertain. Between the trimmed V and J ends, which lost 3 bases and 8 bases, there was a span of 16 bases. This CDR3 comprises 14 residues. Germline assignment: CDR1 ENHRY and CDR2 SYGVKD. The CDR3 sequence: CAISDSTPTEGYTF. In DNA form, the CDR3 reads TGTGCCATCAGTGATTCCACACCGACGGAAGGCTACACCTTC.

The sample holds many counts of this clonotype. The chain is built from TRBV6-1 and TRBJ1-5; D is possibly TRBD1 (6 bases). Looked up from germline, CDR1 is MNHNS and CDR2 is SASEGT. The CDR3 extends over 14 amino acids. Trimming stripped 3 bases from V and 5 bases from J, with 11 bases between. For the CDR3, the DNA is TGTGCCAGCAGTGACTCCAGGGGAGATCAGCCCCAGCATTTT. This gives the protein CASSDSRGDQPQHF.

The J gene is TRBJ2-2, the V gene TRBV7-2, with D possibly being TRBD2 (5 bases). The germline V gene has CDR1 SGHTA and CDR2 FQGNSA. V gave up 5 bases and J gave up 2 bases, with 15 bases separating them. This CDR3 region has 16 residues. DNA for the CDR3: TGTGCCAGCAGCACTAGACAAGGGTCCAACACCGGGGAGCTGTTTTTT. It encodes CASSTRQGSNTGELFF.

Remarks on this clonotype: A much larger clone lies a single base off, so this may be a read error. The chain links TRBV9 to TRBJ2-6, with 9 bases that match TRBD1. The V gene's germline CDR1 is SGDLS and CDR2 YYNGEE. Losses at the gene ends were 2 bases for V and 0 bases for J; bases not matched to a gene: 3. CDR3 length equals 17 residues. The CDR3 region has the DNA TGTGCCAGCAGCGTCCGGGACAGGGTCTCTGGGGCCAACGTCCTGACTTTC. Translated, it gives CASSVRDRVSGANVLTF.

CDR3 residues: CASSTGIPQFF. In DNA form, the CDR3 reads TGTGCCAGCAGCACAGGGATCCCGCAGTTCTTC. V and J are TRBV6-2 or TRBV6-3 and TRBJ2-1; the D gene is possibly TRBD1 (6 bases). Trimming shortened V by 6 bases and J by 12 bases, and 12 bases separated the two germline ends. Germline-derived CDR1 and CDR2 are MNHEY and SVGEGT. CDR3 size: 11 residues.

There are a few counts of this clonotype. The chain links TRBV6-1 to TRBJ2-7, with 9 bases fitting TRBD1. The CDR3 is made up of 15 amino acids. Germline trimming cut 5 bases from V and 4 bases from J; bases unmatched to any gene: 9. CDR1 and CDR2 (germline): MNHNS, SASEGT. The CDR3 here is CASSNPGQGMYEQYV. The CDR3 coding sequence is TGTGCCAGCAGTAACCCGGGACAGGGTATGTACGAGCAGTACGTC.

This chain links TRBV6-5 with TRBJ1-5; D is ambiguous. The CDR3 totals 14 residues. The germline V gene has CDR1 MNHEY and CDR2 SVGAGI. V shed 4 bases and J shed 3 bases, with 10 bases lying between them. The CDR3 loop reads CASSSTRYNQPQHF. CDR3 sequence (DNA): TGTGCCAGCAGTTCCACACGGTACAATCAGCCCCAGCATTTT.